The 28 T cell receptor beta chains given below trace back to one sample, sequenced in a study of CD8+ T cells in alopecia areata (dated by TCRdb to the late 2010s). Library prep was done by the immunoSEQ multiplex PCR assay. For TCR sequencing, RNA was extracted from every sample and reverse transcribed into cDNA to serve as template. In its TCRdb copy, this immuneACCESS table keeps in-frame sequences only and misses some clones. Where compared with another copy, unresolved V genes explain less than half of these, and the others have no known cause. This sample is represented by about 91,000 clones; around 44% of them were singletons. Jointly, the top ten make up under 0.9% of the sample. The sample was CD4+ T cells sorted from blood. Receptor source: a human donor with alopecia areata.

This clone was seen more than once but under ten times. The V gene is TRBV28, the J gene TRBJ1-5, with D possibly TRBD1 on 5 matching bases. Looked up from germline, CDR1 is MDHEN and CDR2 is SYDVKM. V lost 5 bases to trimming and J lost 3 bases, with 14 bases between them. The CDR3 extends over 15 amino acids. In nucleotides, the CDR3 is TGTGCCAGCAGTCAATCCAGGGAATTCAATCAGCCCCAGCATTTT. Its protein product is CASSQSREFNQPQHF.

A few counts support this clone. V usage is TRBV19 and J usage is TRBJ2-3, with D tentatively TRBD1 (7 bases). The CDR3 is 12 residues long. The germline V and J ends were trimmed by 5 bases and 8 bases, with 11 bases remaining between them. CDR1 is LNHDA and CDR2 is SQIVND in the germline V gene (reference sequence). CDR3: CASSVQGGTQYF. Here the CDR3 DNA reads TGTGCCAGTAGTGTCCAGGGGGGTACGCAGTATTTT.

This clone was detected only a few times. J is TRBJ2-3 and V is TRBV29-1, with D possibly being TRBD1 (6 bases). The germline V and J ends were trimmed by 4 bases and 1 base, with 12 bases remaining between them. The CDR3 extends over 14 amino acids. Germline CDR1 SQVTM, CDR2 ANQGSEA. The CDR3 bases are TGCAGCGTTGGAAAGACAGGTGGCACAGATACGCAGTATTTT. Protein sequence: CSVGKTGGTDTQYF.

This clone has only a few counts. Since the CDR3 does not end with the conserved phenylalanine or tryptophan, this likely comes from a read error. It is unclear where the CDR3 begins or ends on the DNA, so no DNA is shown, and the CDR3 is as TCRdb lists it. CDR3 loop: CSGPGTAGRV. The V and J genes are TRBV29-1 and TRBJ1-1. The CDR3 is 10 residues long, counting both termini. The germline gives CDR1 SQVTM, CDR2 ANQGSEA.

This clone was found once. This chain joins TRBV4-3 and TRBJ2-1; tentative D call: TRBD2 (5 bases). In germline, CDR1 is LGHNA, CDR2 YSLEER. V was shortened by 0 bases and J by 2 bases, with 11 bases between the two germline ends. This CDR3 contains 16 residues. This CDR3 reads CASSQDFDGTYNEQFF. CDR3 sequence (DNA): TGCGCCAGCAGCCAAGATTTTGACGGGACCTACAATGAGCAGTTCTTC.

The chain uses TRBV30 and TRBJ2-3, with a weak D call TRBD2 (5 bases). The germline V gene encodes CDR1 GTSNPN and CDR2 SVGIG (reference sequence). This CDR3 has 14 amino acids. Trimming removed 2 bases at V and 1 base at J, with 10 bases between. The CDR3 protein is CAWSLGAGTDTQYF. The CDR3 DNA follows: TGTGCCTGGAGTTTAGGAGCGGGCACAGATACGCAGTATTTT.

The J gene is TRBJ2-3, the V gene TRBV29-1; TRBD1 matches at 7 bases. The J segment lost 5 bases and the V segment lost 2 bases, leaving 7 bases of the junction unmatched. This CDR3 is 14 amino acids long. Germline V gene data show CDR1 as SQVTM and CDR2 as ANQGSEA. The CDR3 DNA reads as TGCAGCGTTGAAAGGGGGCTTTTTAGAGATACGCAGTATTTT. It is translated as CSVERGLFRDTQYF.

The chain combines TRBV28 with TRBJ2-2, with D unclear. The CDR3 is made up of 13 amino acids. Germline values: CDR1 MDHEN, CDR2 SYDVKM. V lost 8 bases and J lost 6, with 13 bases in between. The CDR3 DNA reads as TGTGCCAGCCGAACATTAGATCCCGGGGAGCTGTTTTTT. Its protein is CASRTLDPGELFF. Complete variable domain (other parts from reference TRBV28 and TRBJ2-2): DVKVTQSSRYLVKRTGEKVFLECVQDMDHENMFWYRQDPGLGLRLIYFSYDVKMKEKGDIPEGYSVSREKKERFSLILESASTNQTSMYLCASRTLDPGELFFGEGSRLTVL.

A few counts support this clone. V gene TRBV5-6 combines with J gene TRBJ2-7, with TRBD1 matching 12 bases. From germline, CDR1 is SGHDT and CDR2 YYEEEE. The V and J ends lost 5 bases and 3 bases, in that order; junction bases with no gene match: 9. The CDR3 contains 16 residues. The CDR3 region is CASSLPGTGGFYEQYF. CDR3 nucleotides: TGTGCCAGCAGTCTGCCCGGGACAGGGGGCTTCTACGAGCAGTACTTC.

V usage is TRBV18 and J usage is TRBJ1-1; 7 bases match TRBD1. Germline V gene lookup returns CDR1 KGHSH and CDR2 LQKENI. The CDR3 covers 15 residues. The V segment lost 2 bases and the J segment 3 bases; nucleotides outside the gene matches: 6. The CDR3 bases are TGTGCCAGCTCACCAGACAGGGTATCGGACACTGAAGCTTTCTTT. It yields the protein CASSPDRVSDTEAFF.

This clone was observed a handful of times. This chain uses TRBV5-1 with TRBJ2-5; unclear D gene. Germline assignment: CDR1 SGHRS and CDR2 YFSETQ. This CDR3 has 13 residues. Trimming stripped 0 bases from V and 8 bases from J, with 11 bases between. The CDR3 DNA follows: TGCGCCAGCAGCTTGGCAACACAACAAACCCAGTACTTC. Amino acids: CASSLATQQTQYF.

The chain employs TRBV6-5 and TRBJ2-3, with D perhaps TRBD2 (5 bases). CDR1 and CDR2 from the germline V gene are MNHEY and SVGAGI. Trimming left V 6 bases short and J 6 bases short, with 19 bases between. There are 15 residues in the CDR3. CDR3 sequence reads: CASSPSGRAGDTQYF. In nucleotides, the CDR3 is TGTGCCAGCAGCCCCTCGGGAAGGGCCGGGGATACGCAGTATTTT.

The V call is TRBV4-3, the J call TRBJ2-1; TRBD1 is a possible D gene (5 bases). V lost 0 bases and J 5 bases, leaving 11 bases between the germline ends. CDR3 length: 15 residues. Germline V gives CDR1 LGHNA, CDR2 YSLEER. CDR3 bases: TGCGCCAGCAGCCAAGAATTGCAGGGCCACAATGAGCAGTTCTTC. As protein: CASSQELQGHNEQFF.

This clone occurred a few times. CDR3 amino acids: CAWSDGGARSQYF. For the CDR3, the DNA is TGTGCCTGGAGTGACGGGGGGGCACGGTCCCAGTACTTC. The chain is built from TRBV30 and TRBJ2-5; 8 bases fit TRBD2. The CDR3 spans 13 residues. The V and J ends lost 1 base and 9 bases, in that order; junction bases with no gene match: 7. Germline V gives CDR1 GTSNPN, CDR2 SVGIG (reference sequence).

Regarding this clone: The sample carries other DNA sequences with the same CDR3. The rearrangement links TRBV30 to TRBJ2-3; the D is unclear. The CDR3 is made up of 11 amino acids. Trimming removed 0 bases at V and 6 bases at J, with 4 bases between. The germline V gene encodes CDR1 GTSNPN and CDR2 SVGIG (reference sequence). The CDR3 sequence: CAWSVSDTQYF. CDR3 nucleotide sequence: TGTGCCTGGAGTGTTTCCGATACGCAGTATTTT.

This clone was seen a few times. The chain joins TRBV5-1 to TRBJ2-5; the D call may be TRBD1 or TRBD2 (5 bases each). Deletions cut 3 bases from V and 4 bases from J, with 16 bases between. Germline V gene data show CDR1 as SGHRS and CDR2 as YFSETQ. The CDR3 has 15 amino acids. The CDR3 nucleotides read TGCGCCAGCAGCTCCGGGACCCGGGCGGTAGAGACCCAGTACTTC. Translation gives CASSSGTRAVETQYF.

The genes are TRBV6-5 and TRBJ1-2; the D gene is possibly TRBD1 (6 bases). The germline V gene has CDR1 MNHEY and CDR2 SVGAGI. CDR3 length: 15 residues. The V and J ends lost 5 bases and 4 bases respectively, with 17 bases between them. The CDR3 DNA follows: TGTGCCAGCAGTACTACCTCAGGGGCCACCTATGGCTACACCTTC. It is translated as CASSTTSGATYGYTF.

This clone was seen only once. V gene TRBV4-2 combines with J gene TRBJ1-1; D is unresolved. The CDR3 consists of 14 residues. V lost 1 base, J lost 5 bases, and 11 bases lay in between. In germline, CDR1 is LGHNA, CDR2 YNFKEQ. CDR3 sequence reads: CASSQVVRVTEAFF. CDR3 nucleotide sequence: TGTGCCAGCAGCCAAGTGGTAAGGGTAACTGAAGCTTTCTTT.

V and J are TRBV29-1 and TRBJ2-5; D is unresolved. V gave up 1 base and J gave up 2 bases, with 8 bases separating them. Germline V gene data show CDR1 as SQVTM and CDR2 as ANQGSEA. CDR3 size: 13 residues. The CDR3 spells CSVEAGPQETQYF. The CDR3 DNA sequence: TGCAGCGTTGAAGCGGGCCCACAAGAGACCCAGTACTTC.

The V call is TRBV15, the J call TRBJ2-5; D not resolved. This CDR3 has 13 residues. The V end was cut by 2 bases, the J end by 4 bases, with 8 bases between. Germline V CDR1 and CDR2: LNHNV, YYDKDF (reference sequence). This CDR3 reads CATSRTLGETQYF. The CDR3 nucleotides are TGTGCCACCAGCAGAACGTTGGGAGAGACCCAGTACTTC. Full variable domain (remainder filled in from reference TRBV15 and TRBJ2-5): DAMVIQNPRYQVTQFGKPVTLSCSQTLNHNVMYWYQQKSSQAPKLLFHYYDKDFNNEADTPDNFQSRRPNTSFCFLDIRSPGLGDTAMYLCATSRTLGETQYFGPGTRLLVL.

This clone has more than one count but fewer than ten. This chain uses TRBV29-1 with TRBJ2-3; unclear D gene. The V end lost 3 bases, the J end lost 2 bases, and 12 bases lay between the germline ends. Germline-derived CDR1 and CDR2 are SQVTM and ANQGSEA. The CDR3 runs 14 residues. The CDR3 protein is CSVEQRTNTDTQYF. CDR3 in DNA: TGCAGCGTTGAGCAGAGGACGAACACAGATACGCAGTATTTT.

The V gene is TRBV29-1, the J gene TRBJ2-5, with 9 bases identical to TRBD2. This CDR3 has 15 amino acids. Germline trimming cut 2 bases from V and 2 bases from J; bases unmatched to any gene: 6. Per germline, CDR1 SQVTM and CDR2 ANQGSEA. The DNA of the CDR3 is TGCAGCGTTGAATTTCTAGCGGGGTATCAAGAGACCCAGTACTTC. Residues: CSVEFLAGYQETQYF.

This clone was found many times. V is TRBV18 and J is TRBJ2-7, with 7 nucleotides matching TRBD2. The trim removed 3 bases at V and 2 bases at J, leaving 10 bases unmatched. The CDR3 extends over 16 amino acids. From germline, CDR1 is KGHSH and CDR2 LQKENI. CDR3 sequence reads: CASSPRGGTDTYEQYF. DNA for the CDR3: TGTGCCAGCTCACCCCGGGGAGGGACGGATACCTACGAGCAGTACTTC.

The J gene is TRBJ1-1, the V gene TRBV30; a possible D gene is TRBD1 (6 bases). The CDR3 consists of 14 residues. Trimming took off 0 bases at V and 6 bases at J, with 14 bases between the two ends. Germline V gene lookup returns CDR1 GTSNPN and CDR2 SVGIG (reference sequence). CDR3 protein: CAWSVLRGSSEAFF. The CDR3 DNA follows: TGTGCCTGGAGTGTACTCAGGGGCTCCTCTGAAGCTTTCTTT.

For the CDR3, the DNA is TGCGCCAGCAGCCAATCCGCCCAGGCTGCCTACGAGCAGTACTTC. Protein: CASSQSAQAAYEQYF. The gene calls are TRBV5-1 and TRBJ2-7; D gene ambiguous. Trimming cost V 4 bases and J 2 bases, with 16 bases left between them. CDR3 size: 15 residues. The germline CDR1 and CDR2 sequences are SGHRS and YFSETQ.

This clone has only one observation. The chain is built from TRBV29-1 and TRBJ1-1, with TRBD1 identical over 9 bases. Germline CDR1 and CDR2: SQVTM and ANQGSEA. The length of the CDR3 is 11 residues. V shed 6 bases and J 7 bases; nucleotides not matched to a gene: 3. The CDR3 DNA is TGCAGCGTCGGGACAGGGCTTGAAGCTTTCTTT. Protein: CSVGTGLEAFF.

This clone was found a few times. The V gene is TRBV29-1, the J gene TRBJ2-5; 9 positions match TRBD2. With 5 bases clipped from V and 3 bases from J, the junction kept 10 bases outside the gene matches. There are 15 residues in the CDR3. Germline V gene data show CDR1 as SQVTM and CDR2 as ANQGSEA. The CDR3 nucleotides read TGCAGCGTTCGGGGGGACCTAGCGGGAAAAGAGACCCAGTACTTC. Amino acid sequence: CSVRGDLAGKETQYF.

The genes are TRBV7-2 and TRBJ1-2; D gene ambiguous. Per germline, CDR1 SGHTA and CDR2 FQGNSA. V gave up 0 bases and J gave up 5 bases, with 7 bases separating them. This CDR3 contains 13 residues. The CDR3 spells CASSLAPEYGYTF. CDR3 nucleotide sequence: TGTGCCAGCAGCTTAGCGCCCGAATATGGCTACACCTTC.